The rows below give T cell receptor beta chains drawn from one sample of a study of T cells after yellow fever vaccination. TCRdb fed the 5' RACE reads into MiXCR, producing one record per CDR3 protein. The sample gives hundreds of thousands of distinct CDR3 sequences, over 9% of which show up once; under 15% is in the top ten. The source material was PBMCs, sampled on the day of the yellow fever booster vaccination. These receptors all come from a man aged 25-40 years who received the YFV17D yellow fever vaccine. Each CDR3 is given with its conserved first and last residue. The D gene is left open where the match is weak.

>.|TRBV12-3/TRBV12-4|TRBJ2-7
CASSLRLAREQYF
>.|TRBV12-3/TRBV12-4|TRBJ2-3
CASSSSRATQYF
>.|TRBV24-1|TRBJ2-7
CATSDSWTDEQYF
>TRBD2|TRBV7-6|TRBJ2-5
CASSPSSGPPQETQYF
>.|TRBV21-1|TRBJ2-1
CASRPIGYYNEQFF
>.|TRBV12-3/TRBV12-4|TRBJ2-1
CASSLGTLTSMGFF
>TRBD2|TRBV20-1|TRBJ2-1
CSAPPATSGRYNEQFF
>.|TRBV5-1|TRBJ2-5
CASNLLGPQETQYF
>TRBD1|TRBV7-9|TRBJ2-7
CASSSPGTGPYEQYF
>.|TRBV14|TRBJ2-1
CASSHFYLNNEQFF
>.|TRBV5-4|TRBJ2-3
CASSPRPGTTTDTQYF
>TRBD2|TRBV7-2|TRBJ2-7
CASSLVGRELQYF
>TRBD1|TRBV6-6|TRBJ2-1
CASSLDRTNEQFF
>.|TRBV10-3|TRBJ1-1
CAISPIPLGGMNTEAFF
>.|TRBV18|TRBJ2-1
CASSPGGSHNEQFF
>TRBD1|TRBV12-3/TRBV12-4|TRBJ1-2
CASSREGAWYTF